The 28 T cell receptor beta chains below were found in one sample sequenced in a study of OX40 agonist ivuxolimab in advanced cancers. This table comes from immunoSEQ multiplex PCR, and its TCRdb copy is limited to in-frame clones, with some not included. The table shows some 64,000 clones, with roughly 90% occurring only once. The sequenced sample was CD4+ or CD8+ T cells sorted from blood, obtained in a trial of the OX40 agonist ivuxolimab. The source of these receptors is an adult with an advanced solid tumor such as melanoma, head and neck, liver or kidney cancer.

The rearrangement uses TRBV6-1 and TRBJ1-2; TRBD1 matches at 8 bases. Per germline, CDR1 MNHNS and CDR2 SASEGT. The ends lost 2 bases at V and 3 bases at J; junction bases unmatched: 11. CDR3 length: 17 amino acids. In DNA form, the CDR3 reads TGTGCCAGCAGTGAATTGGGACAGGCCAAACTTGACTATGGCTACACCTTC. Protein: CASSELGQAKLDYGYTF.

The CDR3 reads CASRSTGARETQYF. The CDR3 DNA is TGTGCCAGTAGGAGTACAGGGGCTCGGGAGACCCAGTACTTC. The chain couples TRBV19 to TRBJ2-5; 7 nucleotides agree with TRBD1. The CDR3 spans 14 residues. Losses at the gene ends were 6 bases for V and 5 bases for J; bases not matched to a gene: 9. In germline, CDR1 is LNHDA, CDR2 SQIVND (reference sequence).

V gene TRBV11-2 combines with J gene TRBJ2-7; 8 bases line up with TRBD1. With V trimmed by 5 bases and J by 3 bases, 6 bases remained unmatched. CDR3 length equals 14 residues. From germline, CDR1 is SGHAT and CDR2 FQNNGV. The CDR3: CASSRQGTHYEQYF. CDR3 DNA sequence: TGTGCCAGCAGCCGACAGGGGACTCACTACGAGCAGTACTTC.

V is TRBV2 and J is TRBJ2-2, with TRBD2 matching 8 bases. The CDR3 contains 13 residues. The V gene end was trimmed by 8 bases and the J gene end by 3 bases; junction bases not matched to a gene: 2. CDR1 and CDR2 from the germline V gene are SNHLY and FYNNEI. CDR3 nucleotides: TGTGCCAGCGGGACTAGACACACCGGGGAGCTGTTTTTT. Residues: CASGTRHTGELFF.

The chain uses TRBV11-2 and TRBJ2-3; 8 bases line up with TRBD1. The CDR3 consists of 14 residues. Per the germline V gene, CDR1 is SGHAT and CDR2 is FQNNGV. The ends lost 5 bases at V and 3 bases at J; junction bases unmatched: 4. The CDR3 sequence is CASSRGQGTDTQYF. In DNA, the CDR3 is TGTGCCAGCAGCCGTGGACAGGGTACAGATACGCAGTATTTT.

The chain uses TRBV7-9 and TRBJ1-1; unclear D gene. This CDR3 region has 15 residues. Trimming pared 1 base from V and 0 bases from J, leaving 9 bases between. Looked up from germline, CDR1 is SEHNR and CDR2 is FQNEAQ (reference sequence). The CDR3 reads CASSLGGSLNTEAFF. DNA for the CDR3: TGTGCCAGCAGCTTAGGTGGCAGCTTGAACACTGAAGCTTTCTTT.

The rearrangement joins TRBV6-1 to TRBJ1-5, with D perhaps matching TRBD1 (5 bases). The CDR3 consists of 16 residues. V lost 2 bases, J lost 3 bases, and 14 bases lay in between. Looked up from germline, CDR1 is MNHNS and CDR2 is SASEGT. For the CDR3, the DNA is TGTGCCAGCAGTGAATACGTTCAGGGTAACAATCAGCCCCAGCATTTT. It is translated as CASSEYVQGNNQPQHF.

This chain uses TRBV6-5 with TRBJ2-7, with TRBD2 identical over 12 bases. Unmatched junction bases numbered 5, after V lost 5 bases and J lost 3 bases. The CDR3 has 15 amino acids. The germline gives CDR1 MNHEY, CDR2 SVGAGI. CDR3 loop: CASSPSGRVGYEQYF. The CDR3 nucleotides are TGTGCCAGCAGTCCTAGCGGGAGGGTAGGCTACGAGCAGTACTTC.

This clone has just a few counts. The chain couples TRBV11-2 to TRBJ2-7; 10 bases map to TRBD1. Germline V CDR1 and CDR2: SGHAT, FQNNGV. CDR3 length: 13 amino acids. Germline trimming cut 6 bases from V and 4 bases from J; bases unmatched to any gene: 3. For the CDR3, the DNA is TGTGCCAGCAGGTGGACAGGGGGGTACGAGCAGTACTTC. It encodes CASRWTGGYEQYF.

V is TRBV11-2 and J is TRBJ2-7; D gene uncertain. V was shortened by 3 bases and J by 1 base, with 7 bases between the two germline ends. Germline V gene lookup returns CDR1 SGHAT and CDR2 FQNNGV. There are 13 residues in the CDR3. The chain's CDR3 is CASSFSRSYEQYF. CDR3 DNA: TGTGCCAGCAGCTTTAGTCGTTCCTACGAGCAGTACTTC.

Concerning this clone itself: Other DNA sequences within the sample encode an identical CDR3. This rearrangement joins TRBV18 to TRBJ2-5; 9 nucleotides align to TRBD1. The CDR3 extends over 14 amino acids. Germline values: CDR1 KGHSH, CDR2 LQKENI. The junction had 4 bases not matched to a gene; V was cut back by 3 bases and J by 5 bases. CDR3 sequence reads: CASSPTGGEETQYF. The CDR3 coding sequence is TGTGCCAGCTCACCGACAGGGGGTGAGGAGACCCAGTACTTC.

For the CDR3, the DNA is TGTGCCAGCAGTTACGTCGCTTCAGAGTCACCCCTCCACTTT. Its translation is CASSYVASESPLHF. This chain links TRBV6-5 with TRBJ1-6, with D hard to call. The CDR3 length is 14 residues. V shed 2 bases and J shed 10 bases, with 12 bases lying between them. Germline V gene lookup returns CDR1 MNHEY and CDR2 SVGAGI.

CDR3: CASSLDNFNEKLFF. Here the CDR3 DNA reads TGTGCCAGCAGCTTAGACAACTTTAATGAAAAACTGTTTTTT. V is TRBV7-9 and J is TRBJ1-4; D not certain. Trimming removed 1 base at V and 4 bases at J, with 7 bases between. The CDR3 is 14 residues long. The germline CDR1 and CDR2 sequences are SEHNR and FQNEAQ (reference sequence).

The chain recombines TRBV9 with TRBJ1-5; D is uncertain. The CDR3 is 19 amino acids. In germline, CDR1 is SGDLS, CDR2 YYNGEE. Trimming removed 1 base from V and 9 bases from J, with 29 bases in between. CDR3 sequence (DNA): TGTGCCAGCAGCGTACCGAGTCGGCAGACGACCCTTTCAATCATGCCCCAGCATTTT. Translated, it gives CASSVPSRQTTLSIMPQHF. Complete variable domain (other parts from reference TRBV9 and TRBJ1-5): DSGVTQTPKHLITATGQRVTLRCSPRSGDLSVYWYQQSLDQGLQFLIQYYNGEERAKGNILERFSAQQFPDLHSELNLSSLELGDSALYFCASSVPSRQTTLSIMPQHFGDGTRLSIL.

This clone has a handful of counts. CDR3 DNA: TGTGCCAGCAGCCCGCAGGTGAGTGAGCAGTTCTTC. Translating it yields CASSPQVSEQFF. The chain uses TRBV11-2 and TRBJ2-1; the D is unclear. The V end was cut by 5 bases, the J end by 9 bases, with 11 bases between. CDR3 length: 12 residues. Germline assignment: CDR1 SGHAT and CDR2 FQNNGV.

This chain joins TRBV10-2 and TRBJ2-7; D might be TRBD1 (5 bases). In germline, CDR1 is WSHSY, CDR2 SAAADI. V gave up 6 bases and J gave up 3 bases, with 9 bases separating them. The CDR3 totals 12 residues. The CDR3 is CASRGQYYEQYF. The CDR3 nucleotides read TGCGCCAGCAGAGGACAATACTACGAGCAGTACTTC.

The chain links TRBV18 to TRBJ1-2; D uncertain. The CDR3 totals 13 residues. The V gene's germline CDR1 is KGHSH and CDR2 LQKENI. V was clipped by 2 bases and J by 4 bases, with 8 bases between them. The CDR3, as DNA: TGTGCCAGCTCACCAGACGGACGCTATGGCTACACCTTC. Its protein product is CASSPDGRYGYTF.

The chain is built from TRBV30 and TRBJ1-1; D gene unclear. Germline loops: CDR1 GTSNPN, CDR2 SVGIG (reference sequence). This CDR3 is 12 amino acids long. V lost 2 bases and J 8 bases, leaving 12 bases between the germline ends. Here the CDR3 reads CAWSIGQGEAFF. CDR3 bases: TGTGCCTGGAGTATCGGGCAAGGGGAAGCTTTCTTT.

The chain has TRBV6-1 and TRBJ1-6; TRBD1 might be the D (6 bases). This CDR3 has 15 residues. CDR1 is MNHNS and CDR2 is SASEGT in the germline V gene. V was clipped by 5 bases and J by 5 bases, with 13 bases between them. The CDR3 loop is CASSFWNRDNSPLHF. The CDR3 nucleotides are TGTGCCAGCAGTTTCTGGAACAGGGATAATTCACCCCTCCACTTT.

Comments on this clone: At one boundary the junction diverges from the germline segment, which might be a read error. This chain links TRBV30 with TRBJ1-1; D unclear. Germline V gives CDR1 GTSNPN, CDR2 SVGIG (reference sequence). The CDR3 extends over 15 amino acids. CDR3 sequence (DNA): TGTGCCTGGGGTGTGACTCAGGCCCTGAACACTGAAGCTTTCTTT. Translating gives CAWGVTQALNTEAFF.

The chain uses TRBV2 and TRBJ2-6, with D uncertain. Trimming pared 1 base from V and 1 base from J, leaving 2 bases between. The CDR3 loop spans 14 amino acids. Germline CDR1 and CDR2: SNHLY and FYNNEI. Written as DNA, the CDR3 is TGTGCCAGCAGTGAAGATTCTGGGGCCAACGTCCTGACTTTC. Translated, it gives CASSEDSGANVLTF.

CDR3 DNA: TGTGCCAGCAGCTTGGGAGGGGCAGGAGGGGAGACCCAGTACTTC. This codes for CASSLGGAGGETQYF. V gene TRBV5-4 combines with J gene TRBJ2-5; D is perhaps TRBD2 (6 bases). This CDR3 is 15 amino acids long. CDR1 SGHNT and CDR2 YYREEE come from the germline V gene (reference sequence). Trimming cost V 0 bases and J 5 bases, with 14 bases left between them.

The chain is built from TRBV2 and TRBJ1-2, with no clear D. The CDR3 length is 13 residues. Per the germline V gene, CDR1 is SNHLY and CDR2 is FYNNEI. Trimming pared 2 bases from V and 7 bases from J, leaving 11 bases between. As DNA, the CDR3 is TGTGCCAGCAGTGAATTGGGGTCATCTGGCTACACCTTC. Its translation is CASSELGSSGYTF.

This clone came up once. The chain recombines TRBV7-9 with TRBJ2-5; TRBD1 matches 9 bases. The CDR3 runs 16 residues. The V and J ends lost 5 bases and 5 bases, in that order; junction bases with no gene match: 12. Germline CDR1 and CDR2: SEHNR and FQNEAQ (reference sequence). Here the CDR3 reads CASSDTLQGAGETQYF. CDR3 nucleotide sequence: TGTGCCAGCAGCGACACCTTACAGGGGGCGGGGGAGACCCAGTACTTC.

The rearrangement joins TRBV16 to TRBJ1-3, with no clear D. Germline loops: CDR1 KGHSY, CDR2 FQNENV. The ends were cut back, 4 bases at V and 0 bases at J, with 7 bases in the middle. CDR3 length: 14 residues. CDR3 residues: CASSPFTSGNTIYF. The CDR3 DNA is TGTGCCAGCAGCCCCTTTACCTCTGGAAACACCATATATTTT.

The gene calls are TRBV5-1 and TRBJ2-3; 10 nucleotides match TRBD2. Germline V lookup: CDR1 SGHRS, CDR2 YFSETQ. J gave up 1 base and V 3 bases, and 8 bases lay outside the gene matches. The CDR3 spans 17 residues. CDR3: CASSWSGGAGGTDTQYF. DNA of the CDR3: TGCGCCAGCAGCTGGAGCGGGGGGGCCGGCGGCACAGATACGCAGTATTTT.

The CDR3 sequence: CASSQGSSGSIADTQYF. The CDR3 DNA sequence: TGTGCCAGCAGCCAAGGGAGTAGCGGGAGTATCGCAGATACGCAGTATTTT. V gene TRBV5-4 combines with J gene TRBJ2-3; TRBD2 matches 9 bases. V shed 4 bases, J shed 4 bases, and the junction held 13 bases outside the gene matches. The length of the CDR3 is 17 residues. CDR1 is SGHNT and CDR2 is YYREEE in the germline V gene (reference sequence).

Note on this clone: This CDR3 is also generated by other DNA sequences in the sample. V usage is TRBV6-5 and J usage is TRBJ1-1, with D unresolved. Per germline, CDR1 MNHEY and CDR2 SVGAGI. Trimming removed 5 bases at V and 1 base at J, with 8 bases between. The CDR3 is made up of 13 amino acids. This CDR3 is CASSVTQNTEAFF. The CDR3 nucleotides are TGTGCCAGCAGTGTCACGCAGAACACTGAAGCTTTCTTT.